A single sample gave rise to the 9 T cell receptor beta chains below, sequenced in a study of blood T cell repertoires in COVID-19. This table comes from immunoSEQ multiplex PCR, and its TCRdb copy is limited to in-frame clones, with some not included. The data contain roughly 410,000 clones, 70% to 90% of them singletons. The sequenced sample was peripheral blood. The receptors derive from a woman aged 40 to 50 with COVID-19, enrolled during active disease.

The V gene is TRBV5-4, the J gene TRBJ2-2, with 12 nucleotides matching TRBD2. The germline gives CDR1 SGHNT, CDR2 YYREEE (reference sequence). The CDR3 contains 15 residues. J gave up 6 bases and V 3 bases, and 3 bases lay outside the gene matches. CDR3 amino acids: CASSSRLAGAGELFF. For the CDR3, the DNA is TGTGCCAGCAGCTCGCGACTAGCGGGAGCCGGGGAGCTGTTTTTT. Full variable domain (outside the CDR3, taken from reference TRBV5-4 and TRBJ2-2): ETGVTQSPTHLIKTRGQQVTLRCSSQSGHNTVSWYQQALGQGPQFIFQYYREEENGRGNFPPRFSGLQFPNYSSELNVNALELDDSALYLCASSSRLAGAGELFFGEGSRLTVL.

J is TRBJ2-3 and V is TRBV6-4; 12 positions match TRBD2. J gave up 4 bases and V 4 bases, and 9 bases lay outside the gene matches. The CDR3 has 17 residues. Germline CDR1 reads MRHNA; CDR2 reads SNTAGT. CDR3 region: CASSGPTSGRSPDTQYF. CDR3 nucleotides: TGTGCCAGCAGTGGGCCAACTAGCGGGAGGTCCCCAGATACGCAGTATTTT.

This chain links TRBV7-9 with TRBJ2-1; TRBD1 matches at 8 bases. Looked up from germline, CDR1 is SEHNR and CDR2 is FQNEAQ (reference sequence). Trimming at V came to 5 bases and at J to 4 bases, leaving 7 bases not matched to a gene. The CDR3 covers 15 residues. CDR3 DNA sequence: TGTGCCAGCAGCCACCGGGACAGGTCGTACAATGAGCAGTTCTTC. This translates into CASSHRDRSYNEQFF. Together with reference TRBV7-9 and TRBJ2-1, the CDR3 gives the full variable domain: DTGVSQNPRHKITKRGQNVTFRCDPISEHNRLYWYRQTLGQGPEFLTYFQNEAQLEKSRLLSDRFSAERPKGSFSTLEIQRTEQGDSAMYLCASSHRDRSYNEQFFGPGTRLTVL.

CDR3 DNA sequence: TGTGCCAGCAGCTTAACCCCCACAGTGGACCAAGAGACCCAGTACTTC. This codes for CASSLTPTVDQETQYF. This sequence joins TRBV5-4 and TRBJ2-5; D unclear. The V gene lost 2 bases and the J gene lost 0 bases, with 14 bases spanning the gap. This CDR3 is built from 16 residues. In germline, CDR1 is SGHNT, CDR2 YYREEE (reference sequence).

This chain links TRBV7-8 with TRBJ2-7, with 9 bases lining up with TRBD2. This CDR3 has 16 residues. V shed 2 bases and J 7 bases; nucleotides not matched to a gene: 12. Germline CDR1 reads SGHVS; CDR2 reads FQNEAQ. The CDR3 DNA is TGTGCCAGCAGCTTAAGGTTTCCTAGCGGGAATGGGGAGCAGTACTTC. Encoded protein: CASSLRFPSGNGEQYF.

This clone was seen just once. The chain links TRBV28 to TRBJ2-7; D gene ambiguous. Germline lookup yields CDR1 MDHEN and CDR2 SYDVKM. The CDR3 totals 12 residues. V dropped 6 bases and J dropped 3 bases, with 9 bases sitting between them. Here the CDR3 DNA reads TGTGCCAGCAGCAATAGACTCTACGAGCAGTACTTC. Its translation: CASSNRLYEQYF. Together with reference TRBV28 and TRBJ2-7, the CDR3 gives the full variable domain: DVKVTQSSRYLVKRTGEKVFLECVQDMDHENMFWYRQDPGLGLRLIYFSYDVKMKEKGDIPEGYSVSREKKERFSLILESASTNQTSMYLCASSNRLYEQYFGPGTRLTVT.

CDR3 region: CASNRDRNTEAFF. Here the CDR3 DNA reads TGTGCCAGCAACAGAGACAGAAACACTGAAGCTTTCTTT. This rearrangement joins TRBV2 to TRBJ1-1; perhaps TRBD1 as D (5 bases). Trimming took 7 bases from V and 2 from J, leaving 11 bases between them. The CDR3 sequence is 13 residues long. Germline V gene data show CDR1 as SNHLY and CDR2 as FYNNEI.

This clone was observed a handful of times. Distinct nucleotide sequences in the sample also encode this CDR3. The rearrangement links TRBV4-3 to TRBJ1-6, with 7 positions matching TRBD1. With 0 bases clipped from V and 7 bases from J, the junction kept 3 bases outside the gene matches. The germline V gene has CDR1 LGHNA and CDR2 YSLEER. The CDR3 has 15 residues. The DNA for the CDR3 is TGCGCCAGCAGCCAAGAGACAGGGTCGAATTCACCCCTCCACTTT. Its protein is CASSQETGSNSPLHF.

The chain couples TRBV6-2 or TRBV6-3 to TRBJ1-2; 9 bases line up with TRBD1. The CDR3 runs to 15 residues. Germline assignment: CDR1 MNHEY and CDR2 SVGEGT. The ends lost 2 bases at V and 4 bases at J; junction bases unmatched: 5. CDR3 sequence: CASSYIGQGIYGYTF. In DNA, the CDR3 is TGTGCCAGCAGTTACATCGGACAGGGGATCTATGGCTACACCTTC.